One and the same sample provided the 16 T cell receptor beta chains below, sequenced in a study of shared clonotypes between healthy human individuals. Here immunoSEQ multiplex PCR was the method, and the copy in TCRdb shows in-frame clones only, minus some. The sample has around 2.1 million clones, approximately 96% seen once. The source material was naive CD4+ T cells sorted from blood. The sample's subset: CD45RA+ positively selected. The receptor source for this set is a man younger than 35 in good health.

The V and J genes are TRBV11-2 and TRBJ2-7; D is ambiguous. The germline gives CDR1 SGHAT, CDR2 FQNNGV. Trimming removed 7 bases at V and 3 bases at J, with 7 bases between. CDR3 length: 11 amino acids. This CDR3 is CASTSFYEQYF. Here the CDR3 DNA reads TGTGCCAGCACCTCCTTCTACGAGCAGTACTTC.

J is TRBJ2-3 and V is TRBV5-1; no firm D call. Trimming left V 4 bases short and J 1 base short, with 13 bases between. From germline, CDR1 is SGHRS and CDR2 YFSETQ. This CDR3 comprises 15 residues. CDR3 sequence (DNA): TGCGCCAGCAGCCAGACCCCTCGTGGCACAGATACGCAGTATTTT. Translated, it gives CASSQTPRGTDTQYF.

Here the CDR3 reads CASSSPGVGYMNYGYTF. The CDR3 DNA reads as TGTGCCAGCAGTTCCCCTGGTGTAGGATATATGAACTATGGCTACACCTTC. The chain recombines TRBV28 with TRBJ1-2, with D unresolved. The ends were cut back, 4 bases at V and 2 bases at J, with 20 bases in the middle. CDR3 length: 17 residues. Looked up from germline, CDR1 is MDHEN and CDR2 is SYDVKM.

This sequence joins TRBV19 and TRBJ1-3, with TRBD1 matching over 7 bases. CDR1 and CDR2 from the germline V gene are LNHDA and SQIVND (reference sequence). The CDR3 has 16 amino acids. Trimming at V came to 5 bases and at J to 1 base, leaving 8 bases not matched to a gene. CDR3 sequence (DNA): TGTGCCAGTAGTCCTCTCCGGGGACAGTCTGGAAACACCATATATTTT. Its protein product is CASSPLRGQSGNTIYF.

The chain employs TRBV5-1 and TRBJ2-2, with TRBD2 matching over 9 bases. V lost 4 bases to trimming and J lost 4 bases; unmatched junction nucleotides: 14. Germline V gene lookup returns CDR1 SGHRS and CDR2 YFSETQ. The CDR3 runs to 18 residues. CDR3 bases: TGCGCCAGCAGCCCCCGGGGGTTTAGCGGGAGCGCCACCGGGGAGCTGTTTTTT. It codes for CASSPRGFSGSATGELFF.

The rearrangement joins TRBV4-1 to TRBJ2-3; no clear D. Trimming took 0 bases from V and 6 from J, leaving 22 bases between them. This CDR3 is built from 18 residues. Germline-derived CDR1 and CDR2 are MGHRA and YSYEKL. The chain's CDR3 is CASSQEREIAVRTDTQYF. The CDR3 bases are TGCGCCAGCAGCCAAGAAAGGGAAATTGCGGTGCGGACGGATACGCAGTATTTT.

This chain connects TRBV29-1 to TRBJ1-1; weak D call: TRBD1 (5 bases). The CDR3 has 12 residues. V was pared by 7 bases and J by 3 bases, with 12 bases between. Germline V gene data show CDR1 as SQVTM and CDR2 as ANQGSEA. CDR3 protein: CSARGLDTEAFF. DNA for the CDR3: TGCAGCGCAAGGGGCTTGGACACTGAAGCTTTCTTT.

V is TRBV4-1 and J is TRBJ2-1; D call uncertain. Trimming removed 1 base at V and 6 bases at J, with 16 bases between. CDR1 and CDR2 from the germline V gene are MGHRA and YSYEKL. This CDR3 region has 16 residues. The CDR3: CASSQAVVFSANEQFF. The CDR3, as DNA: TGCGCCAGCAGCCAAGCGGTGGTATTCTCGGCCAATGAGCAGTTCTTC.

Comments on this clone: This sample includes further DNA sequences coding for the same CDR3. This chain joins TRBV19 and TRBJ2-5; 8 nucleotides match TRBD2. Per the germline V gene, CDR1 is LNHDA and CDR2 is SQIVND (reference sequence). V was pared by 3 bases and J by 5 bases, with 5 bases of the junction left unmatched. The CDR3 contains 14 residues. CDR3 sequence (DNA): TGTGCCAGTAGTATTGGACTAGCTGGGGAGACCCAGTACTTC. This encodes CASSIGLAGETQYF.

The chain joins TRBV7-9 to TRBJ2-5, with D possibly being TRBD2 (6 bases). V lost 2 bases and J lost 4, with 14 bases in between. Looked up from germline, CDR1 is SEHNR and CDR2 is FQNEAQ (reference sequence). This CDR3 is built from 15 residues. The CDR3 nucleotides read TGTGCCAGCAGCTTAACGGGGGTAGCTTTAGAGACCCAGTACTTC. Translating it yields CASSLTGVALETQYF.

In DNA form, the CDR3 reads TGTGCCATCAGTCCTCGGACTAGCGGGAGCACAGATACGCAGTATTTT. Encoded protein: CAISPRTSGSTDTQYF. This chain links TRBV10-3 with TRBJ2-3; 11 bases line up with TRBD2. Per the germline V gene, CDR1 is ENHRY and CDR2 is SYGVKD. V lost 5 bases, J lost 0 bases, and 4 bases stayed unmatched. This CDR3 region has 16 residues.

The chain employs TRBV9 and TRBJ1-2; D is unresolved. Germline V gives CDR1 SGDLS, CDR2 YYNGEE. The CDR3 length is 13 residues. V dropped 0 bases and J dropped 8 bases, with 11 bases sitting between them. The CDR3 sequence is CASSVGGPWGYTF. CDR3 DNA sequence: TGTGCCAGCAGCGTAGGCGGCCCCTGGGGCTACACCTTC.

In this sample, this clone turned up once. The rearrangement joins TRBV19 to TRBJ2-1; a weak D match, TRBD2 (6 bases). The CDR3 consists of 12 residues. The germline V gene has CDR1 LNHDA and CDR2 SQIVND (reference sequence). The V and J ends lost 2 bases and 14 bases respectively, with 13 bases between them. The CDR3 DNA is TGTGCCAGTAGTATACCGTCCGGGAGCGAGTTCTTC. Translation gives CASSIPSGSEFF.

This chain joins TRBV7-9 and TRBJ2-7; 8 nucleotides agree with TRBD2. The CDR3 is made up of 15 amino acids. V gave up 5 bases and J gave up 7 bases; unmatched junction bases: 13. The germline gives CDR1 SEHNR, CDR2 FQNEAQ (reference sequence). The CDR3 coding sequence is TGTGCCAGCAGCGGTAAGGCGGGAGGCACGGGGGAGCAGTACTTC. This encodes CASSGKAGGTGEQYF.

The rearrangement links TRBV18 to TRBJ2-3, with D perhaps matching TRBD1 (6 bases). The V gene lost 3 bases and the J gene lost 3 bases, with 13 bases spanning the gap. The CDR3 is 15 residues long. Germline V CDR1 and CDR2: KGHSH, LQKENI. CDR3 loop: CASSPAGQITDTQYF. As DNA, the CDR3 is TGTGCCAGCTCACCCGCCGGACAGATAACAGATACGCAGTATTTT.

The V gene is TRBV19, the J gene TRBJ2-7; 7 nucleotides match TRBD1. The CDR3 is 15 amino acids. With 6 bases clipped from V and 2 bases from J, the junction kept 10 bases outside the gene matches. Germline assignment: CDR1 LNHDA and CDR2 SQIVND (reference sequence). The CDR3, as DNA: TGTGCCAGTAGCCTACCGGGACAGATCACCTACGAGCAGTACTTC. It translates to CASSLPGQITYEQYF.